Only one count was recorded for the clone carrying this TCR beta chain. Its antigen is unknown. These data belong to a study of CD8 T cells in Susac syndrome. Study-wide findings and caveats: The study's TCR sequencing and HLA analysis covered a relatively small number of individuals, and the study acknowledged this.

A quantity of roughly 0.5 to 1 ug RNA underwent reverse transcription using random hexamers. The immunoSEQ assay covered 54 Vbeta and 13 Jbeta segments for CDR3. TCRdb reanalysed the immunoSEQ multiplex PCR reads using MiXCR and keeps one entry per CDR3 protein. The sample consists of 95,000 to 150,000 distinct CDR3 sequences, 85% to 95% of them appearing once. In germline, CDR1 is LNHDA, CDR2 SQIVND (reference sequence). Trimming left V 3 bases short and J 1 base short, with 12 bases between. The CDR3 runs 15 residues. Sequencing of TCR beta was undertaken in CD8+ and CD4+ T cells derived from blood. Healthy donors, matched for age and sex, constituted the control group.

The sequenced sample was CD4+ T cells from PBMCs. The chain recombines TRBV19 with TRBJ1-1; D remains ambiguous. The sequence derives from a human donor in good health. Here the CDR3 reads CASSIGADRNTEAFF. The CDR3 DNA sequence: TGTGCCAGTAGTATTGGCGCGGATAGGAACACTGAAGCTTTCTTT.